The 8 T cell receptor beta chains presented below share a single source sample, sequenced in a study of low-dose radiotherapy and immunotherapy resistance in tumors. First-strand cDNA relied on TRAV- and TRBV-specific primers spanning alpha and beta chains. Both a constant-region primer and a V-primer adapter served to amplify TCRs across roughly 20 PCR cycles. TCRdb ran MiXCR on the reads and lists one entry per CDR3 protein. The sample holds under 90,000 distinct CDR3 sequences, roughly 19% seen once. Noted time point: before trial treatment. The specimen was PBMCs, collected before treatment. These receptors all stem from a male donor with prostate cancer.

This clonotype showed up many times. The chain couples TRBV5-1 to TRBJ1-2, with D possibly matching TRBD1 (5 bases). Germline V CDR1 and CDR2: SGHRS, YFSETQ. The CDR3 loop spans 16 amino acids. V was shortened by 1 base and J by 5 bases, with 18 bases between the two germline ends. The CDR3 DNA follows: TGCGCCAGCAGCTTGACGCGGGACCCCGGTGAATATGGCTACACCTTC. Translation gives CASSLTRDPGEYGYTF. Full variable domain (remainder filled in from reference TRBV5-1 and TRBJ1-2): KAGVTQTPRYLIKTRGQQVTLSCSPISGHRSVSWYQQTPGQGLQFLFEYFSETQRNKGNFPGRFSGRQFSNSRSEMNVSTLELGDSALYLCASSLTRDPGEYGYTFGSGTRLTVV.

This clonotype showed up many times. V gene TRBV6-1 combines with J gene TRBJ2-2; D gene ambiguous. V was pared by 0 bases and J by 4 bases, with 6 bases between. Germline CDR1 and CDR2: MNHNS and SASEGT. The CDR3 totals 14 residues. CDR3 bases: TGTGCCAGCAGTGAAGCGGGGTTCACCGGGGAGCTGTTTTTT. Translated, it gives CASSEAGFTGELFF.

This clonotype has a single count. This probably arose from a read error, given a far larger clone one base away. This chain joins TRBV7-6 and TRBJ2-5, with D hard to call. Germline values: CDR1 SGHVS, CDR2 FNYEAQ. The CDR3 runs to 16 residues. The CDR3 loop reads CVSSLNGYSEFQTQYF. The CDR3 DNA reads TGTGTCAGCAGCTTAAACGGCTACAGCGAGTTCCAGACCCAGTACTTC.

This clonotype was counted many times. CDR3 sequence reads: CSASSQGLYNEQFF. In DNA form, the CDR3 reads TGCAGTGCAAGCTCGCAGGGACTATACAATGAGCAGTTCTTC. The chain couples TRBV20-1 to TRBJ2-1; 7 bases line up with TRBD2. J lost 4 bases, V lost 6 bases, and 9 bases had no gene match. Per the germline V gene, CDR1 is DFQATT and CDR2 is SNEGSKA (reference sequence). The CDR3 spans 14 residues.

The table lists this clonotype with many counts. The chain joins TRBV12-3 or TRBV12-4 to TRBJ1-2, with a tentative D call TRBD1 (6 bases). Trimming took 3 bases from V and 6 from J, leaving 14 bases between them. This CDR3 spans 14 amino acids. The CDR3 loop reads CASSLGRTVNGYTF. The CDR3 region has the DNA TGTGCCAGCAGTTTGGGTAGGACAGTTAATGGCTACACCTTC.

In its sample, this clonotype was seen many times. The chain has TRBV5-1 and TRBJ1-1, with no clear D. Germline V CDR1 and CDR2: SGHRS, YFSETQ. This CDR3 is 13 amino acids long. V lost 6 bases to trimming and J lost 2 bases, with 11 bases between them. CDR3 DNA sequence: TGCGCCAGCAATCCCGGACCCAACACTGAAGCTTTCTTT. Its translation is CASNPGPNTEAFF.

This clonotype appeared many times. The chain joins TRBV20-1 to TRBJ2-3; 9 positions match TRBD2. This CDR3 is built from 13 residues. Unmatched junction bases numbered 4, after V lost 3 bases and J lost 6 bases. The V gene's germline CDR1 is DFQATT and CDR2 SNEGSKA (reference sequence). The CDR3 DNA reads as TGCAGTGCTAGCCAAAGCGGGGGGGATACGCAGTATTTT. Translating it yields CSASQSGGDTQYF.

In this sample, this clonotype turned up many times. This rearrangement joins TRBV29-1 to TRBJ2-2; D is unresolved. The germline V gene encodes CDR1 SQVTM and CDR2 ANQGSEA. The CDR3 is 13 amino acids. Between the trimmed V and J ends, which lost 2 bases and 0 bases, there was a span of 4 bases. Written as DNA, the CDR3 is TGCAGCGTTGAACAAGCGAACACCGGGGAGCTGTTTTTT. As protein: CSVEQANTGELFF.